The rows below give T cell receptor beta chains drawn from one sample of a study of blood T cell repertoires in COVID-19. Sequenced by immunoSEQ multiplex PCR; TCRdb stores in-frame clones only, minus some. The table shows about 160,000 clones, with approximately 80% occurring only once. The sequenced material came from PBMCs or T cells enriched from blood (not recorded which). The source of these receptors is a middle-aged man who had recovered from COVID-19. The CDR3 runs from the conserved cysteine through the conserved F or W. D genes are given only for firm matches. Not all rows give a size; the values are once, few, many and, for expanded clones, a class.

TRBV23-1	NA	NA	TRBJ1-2	CASSQHFLGAYGYTF	TGCGCCAGCAGTCAACATTTTTTGGGGGCCTATGGCTACACCTTC
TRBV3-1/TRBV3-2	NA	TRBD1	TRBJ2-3	CASSQTTGSNTDTQYF	TGTGCCAGCAGCCAAACGACAGGGAGCAACACAGATACGCAGTATTTT
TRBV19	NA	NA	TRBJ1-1	CASKGGGSLNTEAFF	TGTGCCAGTAAGGGGGGAGGGAGTCTGAACACTGAAGCTTTCTTT
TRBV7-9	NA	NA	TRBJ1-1	CASRQGQTSEAFF	TGTGCCAGCCGGCAGGGCCAGACCTCTGAAGCTTTCTTT
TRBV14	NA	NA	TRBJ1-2	CASSPSGGANYGYTF	TGTGCCAGCAGCCCCTCAGGAGGGGCTAACTATGGCTACACCTTC
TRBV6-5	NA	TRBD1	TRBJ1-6	CASSWTGGSSPLHF	TGTGCCAGCAGCTGGACAGGGGGAAGTTCACCTCTCCACTTT
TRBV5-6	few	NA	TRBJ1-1	CASSLSSGYTEAFF	TGTGCCAGCAGCTTAAGTTCAGGGTACACTGAAGCTTTCTTT
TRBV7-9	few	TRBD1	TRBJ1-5	CASSYSEGASQPQHF	TGTGCCAGCAGTTACTCAGAGGGGGCGAGTCAGCCCCAGCATTTT
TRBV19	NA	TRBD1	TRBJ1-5	CASRKQGGVSNQPQHF	TGTGCCAGTAGAAAACAGGGGGGCGTTAGCAATCAGCCCCAGCATTTT
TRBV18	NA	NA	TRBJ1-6	CASSPESGGQDSPLHF	TGTGCCAGCTCACCAGAGTCGGGGGGTCAGGATTCACCCCTCCACTTT
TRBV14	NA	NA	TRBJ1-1	CASSPYRQRENTEAFF	TGTGCCAGCAGCCCCTACCGACAGAGAGAGAACACTGAAGCTTTCTTT
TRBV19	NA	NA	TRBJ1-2	CASGPNRWLLHGYTF	TGTGCCAGTGGCCCTAACAGGTGGCTTCTCCATGGCTACACCTTC
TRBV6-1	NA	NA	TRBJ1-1	CASSDRSPGEAFF	TGTGCCAGCAGTGACCGATCCCCGGGTGAAGCTTTCTTT
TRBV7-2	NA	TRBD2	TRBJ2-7	CASSLDGLAGPRGQYF	TGTGCCAGCAGCTTAGATGGACTAGCGGGCCCCCGGGGGCAGTACTTC
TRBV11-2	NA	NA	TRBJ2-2	CASSSIETSGGELFF	TGTGCCAGCAGCTCAATAGAGACATCTGGCGGGGAGCTGTTTTTT
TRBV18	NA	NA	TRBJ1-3	CASSLGGVGNTIYF	TGTGCCAGCTCCCTCGGGGGTGTTGGAAACACCATATATTTT
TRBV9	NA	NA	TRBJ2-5	CASSQGYRDQETQYF	TGTGCCAGCAGCCAGGGGTACAGGGATCAAGAGACCCAGTACTTC
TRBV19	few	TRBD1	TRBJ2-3	CASSTGQIHTDTQYF	TGTGCCAGTAGTACGGGACAGATCCACACAGATACGCAGTATTTT
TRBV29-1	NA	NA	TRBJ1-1	CSVRGQLLLLNTEAFF	TGCAGCGTGAGAGGACAGCTCCTATTATTGAACACTGAAGCTTTCTTT
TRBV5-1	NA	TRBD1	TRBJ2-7	CASSGQGAAYEQYF	TGCGCCAGCAGCGGACAGGGGGCGGCCTACGAGCAGTACTTC
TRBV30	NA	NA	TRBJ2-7	CAWSVLVEKQYF	TGTGCCTGGAGTGTACTGGTGGAGAAGCAGTACTTC
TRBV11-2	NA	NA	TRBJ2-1	CASSFRSGSYNEQFF	TGTGCCAGCAGCTTTAGGTCGGGGTCCTACAATGAGCAGTTCTTC
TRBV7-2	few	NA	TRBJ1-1	CASSQDSAPNTEAFF	TGTGCCAGCAGCCAAGACAGTGCGCCGAACACTGAAGCTTTCTTT
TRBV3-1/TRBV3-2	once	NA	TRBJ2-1	CASSQEVRLPREQFF	TGTGCCAGCAGCCAAGAGGTGCGGCTGCCGCGTGAGCAGTTCTTC
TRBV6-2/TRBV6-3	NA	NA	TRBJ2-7	CASSQDSYEQYF	TGTGCCAGCAGCCAGGACAGCTACGAGCAGTACTTC
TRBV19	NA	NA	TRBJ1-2	CASSMGGNYMNYGYTF	TGTGCCAGTAGCATGGGAGGCAATTACATGAACTATGGCTACACCTTC
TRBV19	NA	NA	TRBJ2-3	CASSYREVTDTQYF	TGTGCCAGTAGTTACAGGGAAGTAACAGATACGCAGTATTTT
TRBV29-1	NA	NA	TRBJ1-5	CSVEEARNQPQHF	TGCAGCGTTGAAGAGGCTAGGAATCAGCCCCAGCATTTT
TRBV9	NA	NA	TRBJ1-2	CASSGAAVSTNYGYTF	TGTGCCAGCAGCGGAGCGGCGGTTTCAACCAACTATGGCTACACCTTC
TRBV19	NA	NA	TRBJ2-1	CASSIGGFGNEQFF	TGTGCCAGTAGTATTGGGGGCTTCGGCAATGAGCAGTTCTTC
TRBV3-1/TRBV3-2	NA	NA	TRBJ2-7	CASSRQGVSYEQYF	TGTGCCAGCAGCCGTCAAGGGGTATCCTACGAGCAGTACTTC
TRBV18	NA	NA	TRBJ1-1	CASSPTQSGTEAFF	TGTGCCAGCTCACCAACACAGAGCGGCACTGAAGCTTTCTTT
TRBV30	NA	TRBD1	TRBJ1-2	CAWPRQGGYGYTF	TGTGCCTGGCCCCGACAGGGAGGTTATGGCTACACCTTC
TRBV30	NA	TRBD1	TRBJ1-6	CACSPGTGAPLHF	TGTGCCTGCTCCCCCGGGACAGGGGCACCCCTCCACTTT
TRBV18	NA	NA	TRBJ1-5	CASSQFEGSGNQPQHF	TGTGCCAGCTCACAATTCGAGGGTAGTGGAAATCAGCCCCAGCATTTT
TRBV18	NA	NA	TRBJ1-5	CASSGGRQPQHF	TGTGCCAGCTCCGGAGGCCGGCAGCCCCAGCATTTT
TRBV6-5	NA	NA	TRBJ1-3	CASSQRGGSGNTIYF	TGTGCCAGCAGCCAGCGGGGGGGCTCCGGAAACACCATATATTTT
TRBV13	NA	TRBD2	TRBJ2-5	CASSSRGGGIQETQYF	TGTGCCAGCAGCTCCCGTGGCGGGGGGATCCAAGAGACCCAGTACTTC
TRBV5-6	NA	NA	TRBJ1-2	CASSLPGFNYGYTF	TGTGCCAGCAGCTTGCCGGGTTTCAACTATGGCTACACCTTC
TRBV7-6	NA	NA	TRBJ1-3	CASSRSQVLTGNTIYF	TGTGCCAGCAGTCGAAGTCAGGTCCTGACTGGAAACACCATATATTTT
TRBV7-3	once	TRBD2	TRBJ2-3	CASSSGGSTDTQYF	TGTGCCAGCAGCTCCGGGGGGAGCACAGATACGCAGTATTTT
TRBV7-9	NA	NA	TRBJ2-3	CASSLDRGTDTQYF	TGTGCCAGCAGCTTAGACAGGGGCACAGATACGCAGTATTTT
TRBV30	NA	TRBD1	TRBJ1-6	CAWEKQGNSPLHF	TGTGCCTGGGAGAAACAGGGGAATTCACCCCTCCACTTT
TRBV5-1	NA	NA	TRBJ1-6	CASSQERGGFYSPLHF	TGCGCCAGCAGCCAAGAACGGGGTGGGTTTTATTCACCCCTCCACTTT
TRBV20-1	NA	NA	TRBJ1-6	CSASISPLGSSYNSPLHF	TGCAGTGCTAGTATCTCCCCTCTCGGGAGCTCCTATAATTCACCCCTCCACTTT
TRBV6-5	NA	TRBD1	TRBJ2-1	CASSPSQGALGQFF	TGTGCCAGCTCTCCATCCCAGGGGGCACTGGGGCAGTTCTTC
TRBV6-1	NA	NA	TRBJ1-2	CASRNRALDYGYTF	TGTGCCAGCAGAAACAGGGCCCTGGACTATGGCTACACCTTC